Listed here are 19 T cell receptor beta chains from one sample, sequenced in a study of T cells after yellow fever vaccination. TCRdb independently ran MiXCR on the 5' RACE reads; one entry per CDR3 protein. The table shows around 340,000 distinct CDR3 sequences, with 8.5% to 10% occurring only once. The sequences come from PBMCs, collected on the day of the first yellow fever vaccination. These receptors originate from a man aged 18 to 29 who received the YFV17D yellow fever vaccine.

This sequence joins TRBV20-1 and TRBJ2-5, with D uncertain. V lost 0 bases and J lost 5, with 10 bases in between. The germline gives CDR1 DFQATT, CDR2 SNEGSKA (reference sequence). This CDR3 is 13 amino acids long. CDR3 protein: CSARDPQQETQYF. The CDR3 DNA is TGCAGTGCTAGAGATCCCCAGCAGGAGACCCAGTACTTC.

CDR3 bases: TGTGCCAGCAGCGGACCAGGGACAGGGCTTGAAAAACTGTTTTTT. Translated: CASSGPGTGLEKLFF. The gene calls are TRBV9 and TRBJ1-4; TRBD1 aligns across 9 bases. This CDR3 comprises 15 residues. The V gene end was trimmed by 3 bases and the J gene end by 7 bases; junction bases not matched to a gene: 7. Germline loops: CDR1 SGDLS, CDR2 YYNGEE. Full variable domain (missing parts from reference TRBV9 and TRBJ1-4): DSGVTQTPKHLITATGQRVTLRCSPRSGDLSVYWYQQSLDQGLQFLIQYYNGEERAKGNILERFSAQQFPDLHSELNLSSLELGDSALYFCASSGPGTGLEKLFFGSGTQLSVL.

This clonotype was seen more than once but under ten times. In DNA form, the CDR3 reads TGCAGCGTCGGGAGGACAGTGGACACCGGGGAGCTGTTTTTT. Amino acid sequence: CSVGRTVDTGELFF. V and J are TRBV29-1 and TRBJ2-2, with D possibly TRBD2 on 7 matching bases. Germline-derived CDR1 and CDR2 are SQVTM and ANQGSEA. This CDR3 is 14 amino acids long. The V end was cut by 6 bases, the J end by 3 bases, with 14 bases between.

The chain recombines TRBV7-6 with TRBJ2-7; D possibly corresponds to TRBD2 (6 bases). Trimming shortened V by 1 base and J by 4 bases, and 8 bases separated the two germline ends. This CDR3 is 13 amino acids long. Germline loops: CDR1 SGHVS, CDR2 FNYEAQ. The CDR3 loop reads CASSLEEGYEQYF. The CDR3 coding sequence is TGTGCCAGCAGCTTAGAGGAGGGATACGAGCAGTACTTC. Using reference TRBV7-6 and TRBJ2-7 for the parts outside the CDR3, the full variable domain is GAGVSQSPRYKVTKRGQDVALRCDPISGHVSLYWYRQALGQGPEFLTYFNYEAQQDKSGLPNDRFSAERPEGSISTLTIQRTEQRDSAMYRCASSLEEGYEQYFGPGTRLTVT.

In its sample, this clonotype was seen a few times. The gene calls are TRBV5-1 and TRBJ2-7; D may be TRBD2 (5 bases). V shed 0 bases and J shed 3 bases, with 16 bases lying between them. CDR3 length: 16 amino acids. Germline CDR1 is SGHRS and CDR2 is YFSETQ. In nucleotides, the CDR3 is TGCGCCAGCAGCTTGGCCGCGGACGGCGGAGGCTACGAGCAGTACTTC. This gives the protein CASSLAADGGGYEQYF.

This clonotype has more than one count but fewer than ten. This chain joins TRBV20-1 and TRBJ1-2; tentatively, D is TRBD1 (6 bases). Germline V gene data show CDR1 as DFQATT and CDR2 as SNEGSKA (reference sequence). V lost 6 bases, J lost 6 bases, and 20 bases lay in between. This CDR3 comprises 14 residues. The CDR3 nucleotides are TGCAGTGCAATTGGAGGGACAAGGTACGATGGCTACACCTTC. Translated: CSAIGGTRYDGYTF.

The table lists this clonotype with many counts. The chain joins TRBV6-5 to TRBJ2-1, with D hard to call. V lost 2 bases and J 10 bases, leaving 12 bases between the germline ends. The germline CDR1 and CDR2 sequences are MNHEY and SVGAGI. The CDR3 runs 13 residues. CDR3 sequence reads: CASSYQGSREQFF. The CDR3 DNA reads TGTGCCAGCAGTTACCAAGGTAGCCGGGAGCAGTTCTTC.

The chain couples TRBV20-1 to TRBJ1-1; D not resolved. Germline V CDR1 and CDR2: DFQATT, SNEGSKA (reference sequence). The CDR3 runs 16 residues. The V end was cut by 2 bases, the J end by 3 bases, with 19 bases between. The CDR3 DNA reads TGCAGTGCTAGACTCCTACGACGAGGCGCGGACACTGAAGCTTTCTTT. It encodes CSARLLRRGADTEAFF.

This clonotype was counted only a few times. The CDR3 DNA sequence: TGTGCCAGCAGTTCGAACAGGGATACTGAAGCTTTCTTT. Protein: CASSSNRDTEAFF. This chain connects TRBV6-5 to TRBJ1-1; D perhaps matches TRBD1 (6 bases). V shed 4 bases and J shed 5 bases, with 11 bases lying between them. The germline CDR1 and CDR2 sequences are MNHEY and SVGAGI. The CDR3 is made up of 13 amino acids.

This clonotype occurred many times. V is TRBV20-1 and J is TRBJ2-5; 7 nucleotides agree with TRBD1. Germline-derived CDR1 and CDR2 are DFQATT and SNEGSKA (reference sequence). The CDR3 is 14 amino acids. V gave up 3 bases and J gave up 0 bases; unmatched junction bases: 4. The DNA for the CDR3 is TGCAGTGCTAGGCCCGGGACAGACCAAGAGACCCAGTACTTC. Translation gives CSARPGTDQETQYF.

This clonotype was counted once. The rearrangement joins TRBV4-3 to TRBJ2-1; 12 nucleotides align to TRBD2. V was pared by 0 bases and J by 7 bases, with 7 bases of the junction left unmatched. Germline lookup yields CDR1 LGHNA and CDR2 YSLEER. CDR3 length: 17 residues. CDR3 protein: CASSQELLAGGLNEQFF. The DNA for the CDR3 is TGCGCCAGCAGCCAAGAACTACTAGCGGGGGGCTTGAATGAGCAGTTCTTC.

This clonotype has more than one count but fewer than ten. The V gene is TRBV20-1, the J gene TRBJ2-3; 10 bases align to TRBD2. Germline CDR1 and CDR2: DFQATT and SNEGSKA (reference sequence). V lost 6 bases, J lost 1 base, and 10 bases stayed unmatched. The CDR3 consists of 16 residues. CDR3 in DNA: TGCAGTGCCATAAACCCTAGCGGGGGACGCACAGATACGCAGTATTTT. It specifies CSAINPSGGRTDTQYF.

This chain joins TRBV5-1 and TRBJ1-3, with TRBD1 matching over 8 bases. The germline V gene has CDR1 SGHRS and CDR2 YFSETQ. This CDR3 contains 15 residues. V was clipped by 3 bases and J by 3 bases; unmatched bases: 5. CDR3 in amino acids: CASSYAGGDGNTIYF. DNA of the CDR3: TGCGCCAGCAGCTACGCAGGGGGCGATGGAAACACCATATATTTT.

This clonotype came up a few times. The V and J genes are TRBV20-1 and TRBJ2-1; D unresolved. Germline V gene data show CDR1 as DFQATT and CDR2 as SNEGSKA (reference sequence). Trimming removed 3 bases at V and 8 bases at J, with 17 bases between. This CDR3 is 14 amino acids long. The CDR3 is CSARGPLHGDEQFF. CDR3 coding DNA: TGCAGTGCTAGGGGTCCCTTACACGGCGATGAGCAGTTCTTC.

V gene TRBV5-8 combines with J gene TRBJ1-6; 7 bases line up with TRBD1. The germline gives CDR1 SGHTS, CDR2 YDEGEE. V lost 4 bases, J lost 7 bases, and 11 bases stayed unmatched. The CDR3 consists of 16 residues. The CDR3 reads CASSLRQGGYNSPLHF. CDR3 nucleotides: TGTGCCAGCAGCCTGAGACAGGGCGGTTACAATTCACCCCTCCACTTT.

This clonotype was detected a few times. The gene calls are TRBV9 and TRBJ1-5, with D possibly being TRBD1 (6 bases). The CDR3 extends over 15 amino acids. Germline V gene data show CDR1 as SGDLS and CDR2 as YYNGEE. V dropped 4 bases and J dropped 5 bases, with 16 bases sitting between them. The CDR3 DNA sequence: TGTGCCAGCAGCAGAGGGGGTGAGCGGTATCAGCCCCAGCATTTT. Protein sequence: CASSRGGERYQPQHF.

As concerns this clonotype: A much larger clone lies a single base off, so this may be a read error. CDR3: CASGLLGTYEQYF. As DNA, the CDR3 is TGCGCCAGCGGCTTGTTGGGAACATACGAGCAGTACTTC. V is TRBV5-1 and J is TRBJ2-7; unclear D gene. The V gene's germline CDR1 is SGHRS and CDR2 YFSETQ. CDR3 size: 13 residues.

The chain combines TRBV5-6 with TRBJ1-1; D perhaps matches TRBD1 (5 bases). This CDR3 is 12 amino acids long. The germline V gene has CDR1 SGHDT and CDR2 YYEEEE. The DNA for the CDR3 is TGTGCTACCCGGGACGGGGACACTGAAGCTTTCTTT. This codes for CATRDGDTEAFF. Full variable domain (outside the CDR3, taken from reference TRBV5-6 and TRBJ1-1): DAGVTQSPTHLIKTRGQQVTLRCSPKSGHDTVSWYQQALGQGPQFIFQYYEEEERQRGNFPDRFSGHQFPNYSSELNVNALLLGDSALYLCATRDGDTEAFFGQGTRLTVV.

This clonotype was seen a few times. V and J are TRBV7-3 and TRBJ2-7; D remains ambiguous. The CDR3 loop spans 16 amino acids. CDR1 is SGHTA, CDR2 FQGTGA, per germline. V was clipped by 2 bases and J by 0 bases, with 14 bases between them. The CDR3 DNA reads TGTGCCAGCAGCTTATGTTCCCACAACTCCTCCTACGAGCAGTACGTC. Translated: CASSLCSHNSSYEQYV.